This T cell receptor beta chain was retrieved from a study of beta chain features in type 1 diabetes. Across the study: What patients shared with healthy donors was a similar profile of age, gender and cell yields.

Reverse transcription of all isolated RNA meant that expressed TCRB transcripts were sequenced. The average read count of naive, central memory and regulatory T cell samples was approximately 4 million. The repertoire was sequenced with immunoSEQ multiplex PCR; TCRdb's copy has only in-frame clones and lacks some. This table holds around 430,000 clones, roughly 30% found once. By way of CD45RO/CCR7/CD25/CD127/CD95/CD27, the CD4+ regulatory, stem cell-like memory, central memory and naive cells were sorted. Points on this clone: What it binds is not known.

Regarding the study as a whole: More deletions and fewer insertions at VDJ junctions were found in patients with type 1 diabetes.

The CDR3 sequence is 14 residues long. J gave up 4 bases and V 5 bases, and 3 bases lay outside the gene matches. Per the germline V gene, CDR1 is SNHLY and CDR2 is FYNNEI. This clonotype was sampled from a man between 18 and 35 years old in good health. Material: naive CD4+ T cells from blood. This sequence joins TRBV2 and TRBJ2-1, with TRBD1 identical over 9 bases. CDR3 loop: CASSWDRVYNEQFF. The CDR3 DNA follows: TGTGCCAGCAGTTGGGACAGGGTGTACAATGAGCAGTTCTTC.